Each of the 15 T cell receptor beta chains below was sequenced from the same sample in a study of CD4 T cells in relation to SARS-CoV-2 and coronaviruses. No antigen has been identified for these receptors. Generated by immunoSEQ multiplex PCR, the TCRdb table keeps only in-frame clones and is missing some. The sample includes 35,000 or so clones, about four fifths of them seen just once. Sample: naive CD4+ T cells from PBMCs, cultured in vitro. Documented subset: naive CD4+ T cells isolated by negative enrichment. Source of these receptors: an adult with COVID-19.

This clone was recorded only once. The chain uses TRBV9 and TRBJ1-2; 9 nucleotides match TRBD1. Germline CDR1 reads SGDLS; CDR2 reads YYNGEE. V lost 4 bases, J lost 7 bases, and 11 bases stayed unmatched. The CDR3 runs to 15 residues. The CDR3: CASSTSTGGGSGYTF. The DNA of the CDR3 is TGTGCCAGCAGCACCTCGACAGGGGGGGGGTCTGGCTACACCTTC.

The chain has TRBV4-2 and TRBJ2-1; 16 bases are shared with TRBD2. The CDR3 runs to 16 residues. Trimming removed 5 bases from V and 6 bases from J; junction bases left unmatched: 4. Germline loops: CDR1 LGHNA, CDR2 YNFKEQ. This CDR3 is CASSGGTSGRGNEQFF. The CDR3 DNA follows: TGTGCCAGCAGCGGTGGGACTAGCGGGAGGGGCAATGAGCAGTTCTTC.

V usage is TRBV3-1 (or the pseudogene TRBV3-2) and J usage is TRBJ2-7; 13 positions agree with TRBD2. Germline CDR1 and CDR2: LGHDT and YNNKEL (reference sequence). This CDR3 has 18 amino acids. Losses at the gene ends were 3 bases for V and 4 bases for J; bases not matched to a gene: 12. In nucleotides, the CDR3 is TGTGCCAGCAGCCACGTAACTAGCGGGAGGGGCCGGCCTTACGAGCAGTACTTC. It is translated as CASSHVTSGRGRPYEQYF.

The chain uses TRBV28 and TRBJ2-7; 8 bases are shared with TRBD2. The V gene's germline CDR1 is MDHEN and CDR2 SYDVKM. This CDR3 comprises 16 residues. The J segment lost 4 bases and the V segment lost 3 bases, leaving 11 bases of the junction unmatched. The CDR3 DNA is TGTGCCAGCAGTTTTGTTCGTCGGGGGGGCACGTACGAGCAGTACTTC. Its translation: CASSFVRRGGTYEQYF.

This clone has a single count. The chain uses TRBV20-1 and TRBJ2-1, with TRBD1 matching over 11 bases. The CDR3 sequence is 17 residues long. In germline, CDR1 is DFQATT, CDR2 SNEGSKA (reference sequence). V was clipped by 3 bases and J by 7 bases; unmatched bases: 14. As DNA, the CDR3 is TGCAGTGCTAGTCGGACAGGGGGCTTTATTTGGGGGAATGAGCAGTTCTTC. Its protein product is CSASRTGGFIWGNEQFF.

The V and J genes are TRBV10-1 and TRBJ1-5; 8 bases are a match to TRBD1. Looked up from germline, CDR1 is WNHNN and CDR2 is SYGVQD (reference sequence). The CDR3 is 15 residues long. J gave up 4 bases and V 7 bases, and 9 bases lay outside the gene matches. The CDR3 sequence: CASNRNRGCNQPQHF. The CDR3 nucleotides read TGCGCCAGCAACAGGAACAGGGGGTGTAATCAGCCCCAGCATTTT.

This rearrangement joins TRBV30 to TRBJ1-2; tentative D call: TRBD1 (6 bases). Germline V gives CDR1 GTSNPN, CDR2 SVGIG (reference sequence). V was shortened by 4 bases and J by 8 bases, with 17 bases between the two germline ends. This CDR3 is 13 amino acids long. The CDR3 spells CAWTVGGGGGYTF. The CDR3 DNA is TGTGCCTGGACCGTCGGGGGGGGCGGCGGCTACACCTTC.

This chain connects TRBV19 to TRBJ2-1; D not certain. The CDR3 spans 13 residues. Trimming pared 4 bases from V and 8 bases from J, leaving 12 bases between. CDR1 LNHDA and CDR2 SQIVND come from the germline V gene (reference sequence). The CDR3 nucleotides are TGTGCCAGTAGTAAGGAGTCGGGCGATGAGCAGTTCTTC. It yields the protein CASSKESGDEQFF.

This clone has a handful of counts. This chain uses TRBV3-1 (or the pseudogene TRBV3-2) with TRBJ2-5, with 7 bases lining up with TRBD1. Germline CDR1 and CDR2: LGHDT and YNNKEL (reference sequence). After removal of 1 base from V and 0 bases from J, the junction contained 5 bases not matched to a gene. The CDR3 runs to 16 residues. For the CDR3, the DNA is TGTGCCAGCAGCCAAGTTCGGGACAGAAACCAAGAGACCCAGTACTTC. It specifies CASSQVRDRNQETQYF.

The rearrangement joins TRBV19 to TRBJ2-5, with D hard to call. Trimming took off 3 bases at V and 2 bases at J, with 10 bases between the two ends. CDR1 LNHDA and CDR2 SQIVND come from the germline V gene (reference sequence). The CDR3 has 14 amino acids. CDR3 in DNA: TGTGCCAGTAGTATTGTCTGGACGCAAGAGACCCAGTACTTC. Protein product: CASSIVWTQETQYF.

This chain connects TRBV7-3 to TRBJ2-5, with 7 bases that match TRBD2. This CDR3 is built from 14 residues. Unmatched junction bases numbered 5, after V lost 2 bases and J lost 5 bases. Looked up from germline, CDR1 is SGHTA and CDR2 is FQGTGA. The CDR3 is CASSLAGARETQYF. The CDR3 DNA reads TGTGCCAGCAGCTTAGCGGGAGCGAGGGAGACCCAGTACTTC.

The chain recombines TRBV7-9 with TRBJ2-5, with 7 nucleotides matching TRBD1. Trimming took 2 bases from V and 5 from J; bases not matched to a gene: 5. The CDR3 totals 14 residues. Germline CDR1 and CDR2: SEHNR and FQNEAQ (reference sequence). The CDR3 sequence is CASSLMQGVETQYF. The CDR3 DNA is TGTGCCAGCAGCTTAATGCAGGGGGTCGAGACCCAGTACTTC.

The chain uses TRBV19 and TRBJ2-1; a possible D gene is TRBD1 (6 bases). Germline loops: CDR1 LNHDA, CDR2 SQIVND (reference sequence). The CDR3 spans 13 residues. V was cut by 9 bases and J by 2 bases, with 11 bases left in between. In DNA, the CDR3 is TGTGCCAGCCGGGACAATCCCTACAATGAGCAGTTCTTC. Amino acid sequence: CASRDNPYNEQFF. Complete variable domain (other parts from reference TRBV19 and TRBJ2-1): DGGITQSPKYLFRKEGQNVTLSCEQNLNHDAMYWYRQDPGQGLRLIYYSQIVNDFQKGDIAEGYSVSREKKESFPLTVTSAQKNPTAFYLCASRDNPYNEQFFGPGTRLTVL.

The J gene is TRBJ2-7, the V gene TRBV10-2; TRBD1 matches 9 bases. The CDR3 extends over 14 amino acids. Germline V gene lookup returns CDR1 WSHSY and CDR2 SAAADI. The V gene end was trimmed by 8 bases and the J gene end by 3 bases; junction bases not matched to a gene: 8. CDR3 sequence (DNA): TGCGCCAGCGGGCCCCGGGACAGGGTCTACGAGCAGTACTTC. Translated, it gives CASGPRDRVYEQYF.

The rearrangement uses TRBV3-1 (or the pseudogene TRBV3-2) and TRBJ2-1; D ambiguous. This CDR3 contains 13 residues. CDR1 LGHDT and CDR2 YNNKEL come from the germline V gene (reference sequence). Trimming took 1 base from V and 9 from J, leaving 10 bases between them. Here the CDR3 DNA reads TGTGCCAGCAGCCAAGTATCGCTTTCTGAGCAGTTCTTC. This sequence encodes CASSQVSLSEQFF.